This TCR beta chain was captured by sequencing in a study of blood T cells in healthy people across ages. Points from the study as a whole: Long-lived donors had more naive CD4+ cells and higher diversity than aged donors. A roughly linear fall in TCR beta diversity per million T cells was seen with increasing age.

A second about 6 to 12 cycle PCR used barcoded and J-beta primers. TCRdb reanalysed the 5' RACE reads using MiXCR and keeps one entry per CDR3 protein. The sample comprises about 900,000 distinct CDR3 sequences, around 46% of which are singletons, and 10% to 15% rests with the top ten. With regard to this clonotype: Antigen specificity is unknown.

This TCR derives from a man aged 30 to 39 in good health. What was sequenced was blood.

The CDR3 loop reads CASSHLRGGNTEAFF. In nucleotides, the CDR3 is TGCGCCAGCAGCCACCTCAGGGGGGGTAACACTGAAGCTTTCTTT. The chain links TRBV4-1 to TRBJ1-1; 7 bases are a match to TRBD1. J lost 2 bases, V lost 3 bases, and 6 bases had no gene match. This CDR3 spans 15 amino acids. CDR1 MGHRA and CDR2 YSYEKL come from the germline V gene.